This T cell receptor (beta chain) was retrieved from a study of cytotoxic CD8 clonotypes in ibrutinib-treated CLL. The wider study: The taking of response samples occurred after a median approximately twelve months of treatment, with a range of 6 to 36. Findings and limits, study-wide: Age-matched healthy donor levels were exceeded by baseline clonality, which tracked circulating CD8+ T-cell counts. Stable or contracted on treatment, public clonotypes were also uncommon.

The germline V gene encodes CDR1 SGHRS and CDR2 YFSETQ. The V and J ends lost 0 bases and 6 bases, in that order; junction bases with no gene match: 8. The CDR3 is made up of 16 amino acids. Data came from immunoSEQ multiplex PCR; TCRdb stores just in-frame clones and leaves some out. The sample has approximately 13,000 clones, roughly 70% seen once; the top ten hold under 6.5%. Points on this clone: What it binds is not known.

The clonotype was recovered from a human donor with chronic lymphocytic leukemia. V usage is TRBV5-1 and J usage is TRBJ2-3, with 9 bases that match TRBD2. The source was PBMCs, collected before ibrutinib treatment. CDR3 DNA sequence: TGCGCCAGCAGCTTGGCCGCTAGCGGGAATGGGGATACGCAGTATTTT. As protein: CASSLAASGNGDTQYF. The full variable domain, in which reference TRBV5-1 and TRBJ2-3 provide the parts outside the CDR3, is KAGVTQTPRYLIKTRGQQVTLSCSPISGHRSVSWYQQTPGQGLQFLFEYFSETQRNKGNFPGRFSGRQFSNSRSEMNVSTLELGDSALYLCASSLAASGNGDTQYFGPGTRLTVL.